This TCR beta chain emerged from a study of blood T cell repertoires in COVID-19. Looked up from germline, CDR1 is SNHLY and CDR2 is FYNNEI. The CDR3 is made up of 15 amino acids. Trimming shortened V by 8 bases and J by 0 bases, and 13 bases separated the two germline ends. In the source study's methods: Estimates of nucleated cell counts were drawn from the amplification of reference gene primers. Clones were read by immunoSEQ multiplex PCR, and TCRdb kept only the in-frame ones, dropping some. The DNA was the basis for D and trimming; V, J and clone size are from that table. Among around 150,000 clones listed, around 87% were seen once.

What was sequenced was peripheral blood. The source of this sequence is a woman aged 55 to 70 with active or convalescent COVID-19. This rearrangement joins TRBV2 to TRBJ2-2; TRBD1 is a possible D gene (6 bases). This chain's CDR3 is CASAETGANTGELFF. CDR3 sequence (DNA): TGTGCCAGCGCGGAGACAGGCGCGAACACCGGGGAGCTGTTTTTT.